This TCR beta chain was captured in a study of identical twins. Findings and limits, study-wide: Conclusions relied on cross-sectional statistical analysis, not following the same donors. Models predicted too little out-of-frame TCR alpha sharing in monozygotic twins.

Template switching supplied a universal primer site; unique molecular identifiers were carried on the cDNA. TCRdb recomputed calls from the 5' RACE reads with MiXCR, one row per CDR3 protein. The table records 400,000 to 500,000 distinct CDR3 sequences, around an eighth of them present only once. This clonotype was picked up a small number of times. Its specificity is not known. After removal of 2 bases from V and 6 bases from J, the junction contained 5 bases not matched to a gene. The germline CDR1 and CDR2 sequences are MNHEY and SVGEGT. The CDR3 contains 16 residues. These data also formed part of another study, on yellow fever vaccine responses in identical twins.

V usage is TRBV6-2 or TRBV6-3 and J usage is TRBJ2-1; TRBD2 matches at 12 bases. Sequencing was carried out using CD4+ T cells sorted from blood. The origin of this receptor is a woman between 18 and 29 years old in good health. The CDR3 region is CASSYQLAGGPNEQFF. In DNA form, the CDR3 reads TGTGCCAGCAGTTACCAACTAGCGGGAGGCCCCAATGAGCAGTTCTTC.